Following are 27 T cell receptor beta chains from one sample sequenced in a study of CD8+ T cells in alopecia areata. Sequencing relied on a cDNA template that was reverse transcribed from extracted RNA. Data came from immunoSEQ multiplex PCR; TCRdb stores just in-frame clones and leaves some out. The sample yields 100,000 to 120,000 clones, about 50% seen once. Sequencing used NKG2D-low CD8+ T cells sorted from blood. These receptors originate from a human donor with alopecia areata.

This chain links TRBV27 with TRBJ1-1; perhaps TRBD1 as D (5 bases). The CDR3 spans 13 residues. V gave up 2 bases and J gave up 6 bases, with 10 bases separating them. The germline V gene encodes CDR1 MNHEY and CDR2 SMNVEV (reference sequence). The CDR3 nucleotides are TGTGCCAGCAGTTTAGGGGGGAGGTCTGAAGCTTTCTTT. It yields the protein CASSLGGRSEAFF.

This chain uses TRBV5-6 with TRBJ1-2; D unclear. Germline lookup yields CDR1 SGHDT and CDR2 YYEEEE. Between the trimmed V and J ends, which lost 1 base and 3 bases, there was a span of 7 bases. This CDR3 spans 13 amino acids. CDR3: CASSLPVDYGYTF. The CDR3 region has the DNA TGTGCCAGCAGCTTGCCCGTAGACTATGGCTACACCTTC.

This clone came up a few times. V is TRBV4-2 and J is TRBJ1-5; D is undetermined. V lost 6 bases to trimming and J lost 2 bases, with 14 bases between them. The CDR3 has 15 amino acids. Germline V lookup: CDR1 LGHNA, CDR2 YNFKEQ. In DNA form, the CDR3 reads TGTGCCAGCAGTCCGGAGGTCGGGGGCAATCAGCCCCAGCATTTT. Protein: CASSPEVGGNQPQHF.

The V call is TRBV27, the J call TRBJ2-7; D possibly corresponds to TRBD1 (5 bases). V shed 4 bases and J shed 3 bases, with 16 bases lying between them. Germline CDR1 reads MNHEY; CDR2 reads SMNVEV (reference sequence). The CDR3 runs to 15 residues. The CDR3 spells CASSSIQGKGYEQYF. CDR3 nucleotides: TGTGCCAGCAGTTCAATCCAGGGAAAAGGCTACGAGCAGTACTTC.

CDR3 sequence (DNA): TGTGCCAGCAGTTTTAGAGACAGGGGCGAAGGTGAAGCTTTCTTT. Translated, it gives CASSFRDRGEGEAFF. The chain carries TRBV28 and TRBJ1-1, with 8 bases identical to TRBD1. The CDR3 covers 15 residues. J was trimmed by 7 bases and V by 3 bases; bases with no gene match: 10. Germline CDR1 reads MDHEN; CDR2 reads SYDVKM.

The rearrangement links TRBV5-6 to TRBJ2-1, with 9 bases matching TRBD2. The CDR3 contains 16 residues. The germline V gene has CDR1 SGHDT and CDR2 YYEEEE. Germline trimming cut 5 bases from V and 9 bases from J; bases unmatched to any gene: 15. The CDR3 protein is CASSEMGLANGGEQFF. CDR3 nucleotide sequence: TGTGCCAGCAGTGAAATGGGACTAGCCAATGGGGGTGAGCAGTTCTTC.

The chain employs TRBV7-9 and TRBJ2-7; no firm D call. The V end was cut by 1 base, the J end by 3 bases, with 19 bases between. Germline CDR1 reads SEHNR; CDR2 reads FQNEAQ (reference sequence). This CDR3 has 17 residues. The CDR3 protein is CASSLDASGLGNYEQYF. The CDR3, as DNA: TGTGCCAGCAGCTTAGACGCATCGGGTCTCGGAAACTACGAGCAGTACTTC.

The chain joins TRBV5-6 to TRBJ1-1; the D is unclear. The CDR3 covers 15 residues. V lost 0 bases to trimming and J lost 4 bases, with 13 bases between them. Germline CDR1 and CDR2: SGHDT and YYEEEE. This CDR3 is CASSLAPNRGTEAFF. CDR3 DNA: TGTGCCAGCAGCTTGGCACCAAACCGGGGCACTGAAGCTTTCTTT.

This chain uses TRBV4-1 with TRBJ1-1, with D perhaps TRBD1 (6 bases). This CDR3 region has 13 residues. Germline V gives CDR1 MGHRA, CDR2 YSYEKL. V lost 0 bases and J lost 7, with 9 bases in between. The CDR3 nucleotides read TGCGCCAGCAGCCAAGATAGGGGGGTTGAAGCTTTCTTT. This codes for CASSQDRGVEAFF.

The gene calls are TRBV29-1 and TRBJ2-2, with D perhaps matching TRBD1 (6 bases). The CDR3 totals 15 residues. Germline CDR1 is SQVTM and CDR2 is ANQGSEA. The germline V and J ends were trimmed by 3 bases and 7 bases, with 18 bases remaining between them. The CDR3 is CSVEGDAGESGELFF. For the CDR3, the DNA is TGCAGCGTTGAGGGAGACGCAGGGGAAAGCGGGGAGCTGTTTTTT.

CDR3 residues: CASSWLQGGSYNEQFF. CDR3 nucleotides: TGTGCCAGCAGTTGGCTGCAGGGTGGCTCCTACAATGAGCAGTTCTTC. The chain combines TRBV28 with TRBJ2-1; maybe TRBD1 (5 bases). The CDR3 consists of 16 residues. Germline V gene lookup returns CDR1 MDHEN and CDR2 SYDVKM. Trimming took off 4 bases at V and 0 bases at J, with 13 bases between the two ends.

This rearrangement joins TRBV7-2 to TRBJ2-5; 8 bases map to TRBD2. The CDR3 is 17 amino acids. Germline V gene lookup returns CDR1 SGHTA and CDR2 FQGNSA. The V gene end was trimmed by 3 bases and the J gene end by 3 bases; junction bases not matched to a gene: 12. CDR3 DNA sequence: TGTGCCAGCAGCTTCCGGGGGGGAGCGGGATTTAAAGAGACCCAGTACTTC. Translated, it gives CASSFRGGAGFKETQYF.

CDR3 region: CASSYSDPGGIYGYTF. The CDR3 nucleotides are TGTGCCAGCAGTTACTCGGACCCAGGAGGCATCTATGGCTACACCTTC. The rearrangement joins TRBV6-5 to TRBJ1-2; D gene uncertain. This CDR3 spans 16 amino acids. V shed 0 bases and J shed 4 bases, with 15 bases lying between them. Germline V lookup: CDR1 MNHEY, CDR2 SVGAGI.

The chain couples TRBV6-5 to TRBJ2-1, with D possibly called TRBD1 or TRBD2 (5 bases each). V was trimmed by 2 bases and J by 10 bases, leaving 9 bases between them. CDR3 length: 12 residues. The germline V gene has CDR1 MNHEY and CDR2 SVGAGI. The chain's CDR3 is CASSYGGLEQFF. In DNA form, the CDR3 reads TGTGCCAGCAGTTACGGGGGTTTAGAGCAGTTCTTC.

The chain combines TRBV9 with TRBJ2-1; 9 nucleotides match TRBD2. Germline V CDR1 and CDR2: SGDLS, YYNGEE. V shed 3 bases and J 4 bases; nucleotides not matched to a gene: 14. The CDR3 length is 18 residues. The CDR3 nucleotides read TGTGCCAGCAGCGATCCGATCATAGCGGGAGCCCTATACAATGAGCAGTTCTTC. Its translation is CASSDPIIAGALYNEQFF. Filled out from reference TRBV9 and TRBJ2-1, the complete variable domain reads DSGVTQTPKHLITATGQRVTLRCSPRSGDLSVYWYQQSLDQGLQFLIQYYNGEERAKGNILERFSAQQFPDLHSELNLSSLELGDSALYFCASSDPIIAGALYNEQFFGPGTRLTVL.

The chain has TRBV6-5 and TRBJ2-2; D unclear. V lost 8 bases to trimming and J lost 7 bases, with 8 bases between them. The CDR3 totals 11 residues. Germline CDR1 reads MNHEY; CDR2 reads SVGAGI. The CDR3: CASGFFGELFF. In DNA form, the CDR3 reads TGTGCCAGCGGATTCTTCGGGGAGCTGTTTTTT.

The table lists this clone with a count of one. An end of the junction does not agree with germline; a read error may underlie this. The chain has TRBV15 and TRBJ1-1; unclear D gene. CDR1 LNHNV and CDR2 YYDKDF come from the germline V gene (reference sequence). This CDR3 spans 13 amino acids. The CDR3 DNA follows: TGTGCCACCAGCAATGGATTATTCACTGAAGCCTTCTTT. This gives the protein CATSNGLFTEAFF.

The chain joins TRBV4-2 to TRBJ1-2; 8 nucleotides align to TRBD1. CDR3 length: 13 residues. V gave up 0 bases and J gave up 8 bases; unmatched junction bases: 2. Germline lookup yields CDR1 LGHNA and CDR2 YNFKEQ. The CDR3 DNA reads as TGTGCCAGCAGCCAAGAGGACAGGGACGGCTACACCTTC. As protein: CASSQEDRDGYTF.

This chain connects TRBV5-6 to TRBJ2-3; D is possibly TRBD2 (6 bases). Germline V CDR1 and CDR2: SGHDT, YYEEEE. This CDR3 comprises 16 residues. The germline V and J ends were trimmed by 3 bases and 0 bases, with 14 bases remaining between them. CDR3 amino acids: CASSSDYPLSTDTQYF. DNA for the CDR3: TGTGCCAGCAGCTCGGACTATCCCCTTAGCACAGATACGCAGTATTTT.

In its sample, this clone was seen a few times. The chain carries TRBV11-2 and TRBJ2-1, with D possibly matching TRBD2 (5 bases). Germline lookup yields CDR1 SGHAT and CDR2 FQNNGV. The CDR3 contains 15 residues. The ends were cut back, 3 bases at V and 0 bases at J, with 9 bases in the middle. The CDR3 protein is CASSLEASSYNEQFF. The CDR3 coding sequence is TGTGCCAGCAGCTTGGAGGCTAGCTCCTACAATGAGCAGTTCTTC.

V usage is TRBV11-2 and J usage is TRBJ2-5; TRBD2 matches at 7 bases. The CDR3 has 14 amino acids. CDR1 and CDR2 from the germline V gene are SGHAT and FQNNGV. Trimming at V came to 5 bases and at J to 4 bases, leaving 7 bases not matched to a gene. The CDR3 loop reads CASSVGRGVETQYF. The CDR3, as DNA: TGTGCCAGCAGCGTGGGTCGGGGGGTAGAGACCCAGTACTTC.

The CDR3 here is CASSQNLAGGPYEQYF. The CDR3 DNA is TGCGCCAGCAGCCAGAATCTAGCGGGAGGCCCGTACGAGCAGTACTTC. The V gene is TRBV5-1, the J gene TRBJ2-7, with 11 nucleotides matching TRBD2. V trimming: 4 bases; J trimming: 4 bases; junction bases outside the gene matches: 10. Germline-derived CDR1 and CDR2 are SGHRS and YFSETQ. The CDR3 extends over 16 amino acids.

This clone was seen more than once but under ten times. The rearrangement uses TRBV28 and TRBJ2-7; TRBD2 is a possible D gene (5 bases). There are 15 residues in the CDR3. V lost 7 bases to trimming and J lost 0 bases, with 16 bases between them. Germline values: CDR1 MDHEN, CDR2 SYDVKM. The chain's CDR3 is CASTPDRDLSYEQYF. In DNA, the CDR3 is TGTGCCAGCACTCCGGACCGGGATCTCTCCTACGAGCAGTACTTC.

In its sample, this clone was seen a few times. This chain joins TRBV28 and TRBJ2-5, with 10 bases that match TRBD1. The CDR3 is 15 amino acids. V dropped 5 bases and J dropped 5; count of bases not matched to a gene: 8. The germline gives CDR1 MDHEN, CDR2 SYDVKM. Here the CDR3 DNA reads TGTGCCAGCAGTATACAGACAGGGGGCGGTGAGACCCAGTACTTC. Translation gives CASSIQTGGGETQYF.

This clone was detected a few times. This sequence joins TRBV14 and TRBJ2-5; perhaps TRBD1 as D (5 bases). Germline V gene data show CDR1 as SGHDN and CDR2 as FVKESK. V was shortened by 0 bases and J by 5 bases, with 7 bases between the two germline ends. The CDR3 contains 13 residues. This CDR3 reads CASSQERGETQYF. In nucleotides, the CDR3 is TGTGCCAGCAGCCAAGAAAGGGGCGAGACCCAGTACTTC.

Only a few counts were recorded for this clone. V and J are TRBV28 and TRBJ2-3; TRBD2 agrees at 7 bases. With V trimmed by 2 bases and J by 1 base, 6 bases remained unmatched. In germline, CDR1 is MDHEN, CDR2 SYDVKM. This CDR3 comprises 16 residues. The CDR3 region is CASSLEASGRTDTQYF. The DNA of the CDR3 is TGTGCCAGCAGTTTAGAGGCTAGCGGACGCACAGATACGCAGTATTTT.

The chain uses TRBV23-1 and TRBJ1-1; D unresolved. TRBV23-1 is an open reading frame whose function is uncertain. V was shortened by 6 bases and J by 0 bases, with 11 bases between the two germline ends. The CDR3 runs to 14 residues. DNA of the CDR3: TGCGCCAGCAGGCCCAATCTTATGAACACTGAAGCTTTCTTT. The encoded protein is CASRPNLMNTEAFF.